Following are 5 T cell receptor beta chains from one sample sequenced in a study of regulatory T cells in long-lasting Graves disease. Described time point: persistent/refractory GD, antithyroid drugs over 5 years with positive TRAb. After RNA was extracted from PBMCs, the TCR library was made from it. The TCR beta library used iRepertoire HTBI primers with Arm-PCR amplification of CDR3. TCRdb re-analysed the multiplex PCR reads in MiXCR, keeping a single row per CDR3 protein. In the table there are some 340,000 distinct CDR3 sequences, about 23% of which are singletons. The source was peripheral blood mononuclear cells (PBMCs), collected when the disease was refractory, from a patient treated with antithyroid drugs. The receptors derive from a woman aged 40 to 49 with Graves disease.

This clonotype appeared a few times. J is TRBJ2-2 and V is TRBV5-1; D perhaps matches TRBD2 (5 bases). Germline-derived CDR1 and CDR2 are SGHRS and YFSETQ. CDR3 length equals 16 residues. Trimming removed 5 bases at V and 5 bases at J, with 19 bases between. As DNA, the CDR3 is TGCGCCAGCAGGGTAGCGCTACCCCCGAGGACCGGGGAGCTGTTTTTT. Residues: CASRVALPPRTGELFF.

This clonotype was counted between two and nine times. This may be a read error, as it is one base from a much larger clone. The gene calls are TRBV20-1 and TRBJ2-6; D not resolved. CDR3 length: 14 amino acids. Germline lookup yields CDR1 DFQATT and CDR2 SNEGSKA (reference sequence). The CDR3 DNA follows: TGCAGTGCTCCGCGAAGCTCTGAGGCCAACGTCCTGACTTTC. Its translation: CSAPRSSEANVLTF.

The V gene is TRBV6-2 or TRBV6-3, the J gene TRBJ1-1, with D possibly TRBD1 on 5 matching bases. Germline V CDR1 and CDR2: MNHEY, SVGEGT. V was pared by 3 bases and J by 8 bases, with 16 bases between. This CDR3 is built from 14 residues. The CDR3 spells CASSYLDWTTEAFF. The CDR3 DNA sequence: TGTGCCAGCAGTTATCTAGATTGGACAACCGAAGCTTTCTTT.

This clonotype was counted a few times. The CDR3 loop is CSVAYGTSGAYEQYF. In DNA, the CDR3 is TGCAGCGTGGCCTACGGGACTAGCGGCGCCTACGAGCAGTACTTC. V and J are TRBV29-1 and TRBJ2-7; 11 nucleotides line up with TRBD2. J gave up 2 bases and V 6 bases, and 9 bases lay outside the gene matches. CDR1 and CDR2 (germline): SQVTM, ANQGSEA. The CDR3 length is 15 residues.

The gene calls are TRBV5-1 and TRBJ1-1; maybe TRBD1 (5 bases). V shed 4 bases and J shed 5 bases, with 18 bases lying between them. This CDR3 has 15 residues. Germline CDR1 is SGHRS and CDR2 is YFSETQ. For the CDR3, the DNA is TGCGCCAGCAGCCCCGACAGCGGGGGAAGGACTGAAGCTTTCTTT. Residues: CASSPDSGGRTEAFF.